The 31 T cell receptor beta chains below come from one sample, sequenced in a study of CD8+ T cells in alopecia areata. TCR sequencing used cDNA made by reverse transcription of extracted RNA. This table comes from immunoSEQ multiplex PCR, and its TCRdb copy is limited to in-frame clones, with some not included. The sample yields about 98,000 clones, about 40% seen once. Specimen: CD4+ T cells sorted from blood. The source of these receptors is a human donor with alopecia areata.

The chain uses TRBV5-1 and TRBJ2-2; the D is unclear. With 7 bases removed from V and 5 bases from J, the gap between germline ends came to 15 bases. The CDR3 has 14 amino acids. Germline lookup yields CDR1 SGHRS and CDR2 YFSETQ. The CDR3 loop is CASSPLERTGELFF. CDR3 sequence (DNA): TGCGCCAGCTCCCCCCTTGAAAGGACCGGGGAGCTGTTTTTT. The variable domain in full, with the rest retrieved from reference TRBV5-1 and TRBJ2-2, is KAGVTQTPRYLIKTRGQQVTLSCSPISGHRSVSWYQQTPGQGLQFLFEYFSETQRNKGNFPGRFSGRQFSNSRSEMNVSTLELGDSALYLCASSPLERTGELFFGEGSRLTVL.

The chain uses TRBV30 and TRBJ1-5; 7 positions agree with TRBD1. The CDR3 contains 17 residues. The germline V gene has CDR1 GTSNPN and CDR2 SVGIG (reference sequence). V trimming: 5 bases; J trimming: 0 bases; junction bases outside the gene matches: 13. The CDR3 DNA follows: TGTGCCTGGGCCAGGAAGGAGGGGGCTTATAGCAATCAGCCCCAGCATTTT. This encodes CAWARKEGAYSNQPQHF. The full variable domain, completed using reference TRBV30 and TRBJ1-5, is SQTIHQWPATLVQPVGSPLSLECTVEGTSNPNLYWYRQAAGRGLQLLFYSVGIGQISSEVPQNLSASRPQDRQFILSSKKLLLSDSGFYLCAWARKEGAYSNQPQHFGDGTRLSIL.

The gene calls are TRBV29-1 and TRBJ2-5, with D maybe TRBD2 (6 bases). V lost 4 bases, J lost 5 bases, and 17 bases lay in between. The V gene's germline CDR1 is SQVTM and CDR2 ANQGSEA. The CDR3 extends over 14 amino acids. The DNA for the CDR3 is TGCAGCGTTGTTTGGCGGGATGAAAAGGAGACCCAGTACTTC. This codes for CSVVWRDEKETQYF.

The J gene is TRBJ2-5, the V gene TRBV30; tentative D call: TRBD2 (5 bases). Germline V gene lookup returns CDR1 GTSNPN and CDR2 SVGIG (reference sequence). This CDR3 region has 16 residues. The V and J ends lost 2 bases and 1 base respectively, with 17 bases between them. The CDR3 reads CAWSPRDYSFQETQYF. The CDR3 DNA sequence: TGTGCCTGGAGTCCACGCGACTATTCCTTCCAAGAGACCCAGTACTTC.

CDR3 DNA: TGTGCCTGGAATCGCGTAGGCAGGGGCCACGAGCAGTACTTC. This codes for CAWNRVGRGHEQYF. The chain is built from TRBV30 and TRBJ2-7, with D perhaps matching TRBD1 (6 bases). This CDR3 contains 14 residues. Germline V gene sequence: CDR1 GTSNPN, CDR2 SVGIG (reference sequence). The ends were cut back, 4 bases at V and 5 bases at J, with 18 bases in the middle.

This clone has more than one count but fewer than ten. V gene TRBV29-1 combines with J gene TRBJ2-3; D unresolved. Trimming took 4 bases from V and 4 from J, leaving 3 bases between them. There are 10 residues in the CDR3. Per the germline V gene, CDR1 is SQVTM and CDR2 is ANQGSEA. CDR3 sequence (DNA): TGCAGCGTTGGACCAGATACGCAGTATTTT. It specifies CSVGPDTQYF.

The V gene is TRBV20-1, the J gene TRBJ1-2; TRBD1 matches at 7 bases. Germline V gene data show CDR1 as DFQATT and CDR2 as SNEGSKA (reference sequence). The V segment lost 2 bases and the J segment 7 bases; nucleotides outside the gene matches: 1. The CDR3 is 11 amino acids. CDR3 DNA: TGCAGTGCTAGACAGGGGGGTGGCTACACCTTC. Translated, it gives CSARQGGGYTF.

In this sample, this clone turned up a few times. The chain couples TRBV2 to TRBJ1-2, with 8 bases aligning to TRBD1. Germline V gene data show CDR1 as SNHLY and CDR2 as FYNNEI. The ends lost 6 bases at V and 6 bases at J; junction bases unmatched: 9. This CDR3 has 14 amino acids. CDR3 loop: CASRGDRLRDGYTF. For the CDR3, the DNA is TGTGCCAGCAGAGGGGACAGGCTACGTGATGGCTACACCTTC. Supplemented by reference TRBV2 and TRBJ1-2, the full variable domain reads EPEVTQTPSHQVTQMGQEVILRCVPISNHLYFYWYRQILGQKVEFLVSFYNNEISEKSEIFDDQFSVERPDGSNFTLKIRSTKLEDSAMYFCASRGDRLRDGYTFGSGTRLTVV.

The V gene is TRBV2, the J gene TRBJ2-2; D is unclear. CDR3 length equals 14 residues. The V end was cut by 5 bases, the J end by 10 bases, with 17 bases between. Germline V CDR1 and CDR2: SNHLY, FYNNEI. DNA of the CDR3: TGTGCCAGCAGTCAGAACAGTAGGCACGAGGAGCTGTTTTTT. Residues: CASSQNSRHEELFF.

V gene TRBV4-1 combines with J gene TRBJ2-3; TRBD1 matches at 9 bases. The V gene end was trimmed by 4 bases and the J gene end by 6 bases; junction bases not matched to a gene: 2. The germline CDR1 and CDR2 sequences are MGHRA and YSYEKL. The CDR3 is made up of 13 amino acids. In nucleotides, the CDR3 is TGCGCCAGCAGCCGGACAGGGGACGATACGCAGTATTTT. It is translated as CASSRTGDDTQYF.

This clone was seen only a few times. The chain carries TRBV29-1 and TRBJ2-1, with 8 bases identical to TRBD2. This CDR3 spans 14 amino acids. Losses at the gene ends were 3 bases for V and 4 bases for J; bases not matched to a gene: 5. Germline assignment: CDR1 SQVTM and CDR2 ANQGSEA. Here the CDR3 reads CSVDRSGIYNEQFF. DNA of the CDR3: TGCAGCGTTGATCGTAGCGGGATTTACAATGAGCAGTTCTTC.

Here the CDR3 DNA reads TGTGCCAGCAGCTTGGGTGTAAGTGGGTTCTACGAGCAGTACTTC. The encoded protein is CASSLGVSGFYEQYF. The V gene is TRBV5-6, the J gene TRBJ2-7; D unclear. V lost 0 bases and J 3 bases, leaving 13 bases between the germline ends. Germline assignment: CDR1 SGHDT and CDR2 YYEEEE. CDR3 length equals 15 residues.

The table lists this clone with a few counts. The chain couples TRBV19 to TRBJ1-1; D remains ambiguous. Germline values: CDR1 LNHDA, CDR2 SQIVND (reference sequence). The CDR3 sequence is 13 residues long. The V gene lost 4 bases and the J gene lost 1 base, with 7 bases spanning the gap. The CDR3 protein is CASSTQRNTEAFF. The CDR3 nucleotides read TGTGCCAGTAGTACGCAGAGGAACACTGAAGCTTTCTTT. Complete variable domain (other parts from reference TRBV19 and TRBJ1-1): DGGITQSPKYLFRKEGQNVTLSCEQNLNHDAMYWYRQDPGQGLRLIYYSQIVNDFQKGDIAEGYSVSREKKESFPLTVTSAQKNPTAFYLCASSTQRNTEAFFGQGTRLTVV.

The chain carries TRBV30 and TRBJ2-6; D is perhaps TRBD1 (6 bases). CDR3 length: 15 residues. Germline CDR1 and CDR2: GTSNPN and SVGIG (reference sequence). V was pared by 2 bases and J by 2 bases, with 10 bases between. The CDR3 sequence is CAWSSTGTGANVLTF. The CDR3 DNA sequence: TGTGCCTGGAGTTCTACAGGGACTGGGGCCAACGTCCTGACTTTC.

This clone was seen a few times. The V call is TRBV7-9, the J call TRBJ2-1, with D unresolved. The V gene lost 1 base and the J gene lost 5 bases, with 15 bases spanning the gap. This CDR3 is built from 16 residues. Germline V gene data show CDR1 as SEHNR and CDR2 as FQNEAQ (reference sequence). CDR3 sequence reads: CASSLVGLGFDNEQFF. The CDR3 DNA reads TGTGCCAGCAGCTTAGTCGGTCTCGGCTTCGACAATGAGCAGTTCTTC.

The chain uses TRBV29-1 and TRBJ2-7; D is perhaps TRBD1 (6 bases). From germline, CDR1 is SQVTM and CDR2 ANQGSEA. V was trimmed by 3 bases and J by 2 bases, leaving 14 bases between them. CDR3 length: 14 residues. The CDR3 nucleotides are TGCAGCGTTGACTCAGGGGACGGACCCTACGAGCAGTACTTC. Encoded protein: CSVDSGDGPYEQYF.

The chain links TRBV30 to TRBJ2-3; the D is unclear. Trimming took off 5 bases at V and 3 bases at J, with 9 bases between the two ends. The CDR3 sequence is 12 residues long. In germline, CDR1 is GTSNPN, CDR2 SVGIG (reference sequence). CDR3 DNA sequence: TGTGCCTGGGAATACACTACAGATACGCAGTATTTT. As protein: CAWEYTTDTQYF.

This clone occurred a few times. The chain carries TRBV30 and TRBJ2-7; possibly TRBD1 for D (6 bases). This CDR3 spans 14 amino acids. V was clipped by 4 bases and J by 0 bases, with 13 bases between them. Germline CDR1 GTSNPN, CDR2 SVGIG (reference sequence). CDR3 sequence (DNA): TGTGCCTGGAACCGACAGGTCAGCTCCTACGAGCAGTACTTC. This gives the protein CAWNRQVSSYEQYF.

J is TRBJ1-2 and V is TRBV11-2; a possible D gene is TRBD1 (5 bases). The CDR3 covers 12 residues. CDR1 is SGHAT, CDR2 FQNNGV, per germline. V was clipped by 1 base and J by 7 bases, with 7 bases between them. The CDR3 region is CASSLGGAGYTF. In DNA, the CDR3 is TGTGCCAGCAGCTTAGGCGGGGCTGGCTACACCTTC.

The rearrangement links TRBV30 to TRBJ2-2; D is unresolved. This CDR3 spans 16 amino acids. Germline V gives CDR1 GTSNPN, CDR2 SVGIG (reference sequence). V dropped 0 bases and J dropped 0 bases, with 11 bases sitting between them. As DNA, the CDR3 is TGTGCCTGGAGTGTGGTTCAGCCATCGAACACCGGGGAGCTGTTTTTT. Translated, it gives CAWSVVQPSNTGELFF.

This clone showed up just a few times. As DNA, the CDR3 is TGCAGCGTTGAAGTTTGGGCTTCCAGCTCCTACAATGAGCAGTTCTTC. This gives the protein CSVEVWASSSYNEQFF. The chain joins TRBV29-1 to TRBJ2-1; D gene uncertain. The CDR3 runs to 16 residues. The germline CDR1 and CDR2 sequences are SQVTM and ANQGSEA. With 1 base removed from V and 0 bases from J, the gap between germline ends came to 13 bases.

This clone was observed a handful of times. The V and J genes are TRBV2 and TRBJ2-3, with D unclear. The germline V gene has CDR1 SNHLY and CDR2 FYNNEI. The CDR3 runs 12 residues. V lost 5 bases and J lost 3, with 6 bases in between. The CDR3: CASSQETDTQYF. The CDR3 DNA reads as TGTGCCAGCAGTCAAGAGACAGATACGCAGTATTTT.

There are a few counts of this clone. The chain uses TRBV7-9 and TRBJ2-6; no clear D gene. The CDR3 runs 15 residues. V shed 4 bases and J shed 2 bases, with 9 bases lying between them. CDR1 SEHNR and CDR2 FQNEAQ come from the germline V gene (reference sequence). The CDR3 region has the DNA TGTGCCAGCAGCTCCGGGCTGGCTGGGGCCAACGTCCTGACTTTC. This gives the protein CASSSGLAGANVLTF. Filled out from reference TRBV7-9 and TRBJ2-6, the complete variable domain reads DTGVSQNPRHKITKRGQNVTFRCDPISEHNRLYWYRQTLGQGPEFLTYFQNEAQLEKSRLLSDRFSAERPKGSFSTLEIQRTEQGDSAMYLCASSSGLAGANVLTFGAGSRLTVL.

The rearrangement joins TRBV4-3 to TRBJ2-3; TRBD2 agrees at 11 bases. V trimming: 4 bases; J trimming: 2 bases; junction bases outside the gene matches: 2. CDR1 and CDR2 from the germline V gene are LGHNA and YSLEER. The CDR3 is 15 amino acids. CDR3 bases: TGCGCCAGCAGCCTTAGCGGGAGGGACACAGATACGCAGTATTTT. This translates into CASSLSGRDTDTQYF.

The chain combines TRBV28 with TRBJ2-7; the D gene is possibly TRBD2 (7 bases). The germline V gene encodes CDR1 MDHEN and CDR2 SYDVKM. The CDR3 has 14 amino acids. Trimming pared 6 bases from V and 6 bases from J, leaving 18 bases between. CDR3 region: CASSLRGPSFEQYF. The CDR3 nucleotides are TGTGCCAGCAGCTTGCGGGGGCCGTCGTTCGAGCAGTACTTC.

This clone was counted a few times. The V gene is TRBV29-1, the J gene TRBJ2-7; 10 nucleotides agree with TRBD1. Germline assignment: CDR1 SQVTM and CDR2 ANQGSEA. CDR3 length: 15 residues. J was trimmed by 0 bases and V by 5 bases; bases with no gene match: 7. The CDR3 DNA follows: TGCAGCGTTATCGGGACAGGGGAGAGCTCCTACGAGCAGTACTTC. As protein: CSVIGTGESSYEQYF.

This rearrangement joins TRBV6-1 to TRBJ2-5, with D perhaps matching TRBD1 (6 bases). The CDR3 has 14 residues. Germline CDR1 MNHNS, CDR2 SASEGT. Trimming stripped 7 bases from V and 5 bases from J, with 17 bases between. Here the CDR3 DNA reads TGTGCCAGCAACCCCAACAGGGTTAGGGAGACCCAGTACTTC. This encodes CASNPNRVRETQYF.

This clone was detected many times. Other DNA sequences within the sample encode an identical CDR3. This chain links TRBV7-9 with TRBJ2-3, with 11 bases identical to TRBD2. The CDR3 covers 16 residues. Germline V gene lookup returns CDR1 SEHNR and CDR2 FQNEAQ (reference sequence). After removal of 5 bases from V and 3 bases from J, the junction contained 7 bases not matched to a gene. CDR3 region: CASSRAGTSGTDTQYF. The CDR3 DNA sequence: TGTGCCAGCAGCCGAGCCGGGACTAGCGGTACAGATACGCAGTATTTT.

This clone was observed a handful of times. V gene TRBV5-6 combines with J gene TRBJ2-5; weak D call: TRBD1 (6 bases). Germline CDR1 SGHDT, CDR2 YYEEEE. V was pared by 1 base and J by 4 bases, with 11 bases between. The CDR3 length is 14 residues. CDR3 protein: CASSLRQVGETQYF. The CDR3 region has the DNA TGTGCCAGCAGCTTGAGACAGGTGGGAGAGACCCAGTACTTC.

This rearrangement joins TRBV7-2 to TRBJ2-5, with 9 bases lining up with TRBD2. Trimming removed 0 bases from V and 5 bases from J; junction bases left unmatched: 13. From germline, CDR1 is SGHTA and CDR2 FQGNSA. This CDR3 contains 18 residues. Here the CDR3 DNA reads TGTGCCAGCAGCTTAGCGGCCTATGGCGGGAGGGCCGGGGAGACCCAGTACTTC. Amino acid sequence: CASSLAAYGGRAGETQYF.

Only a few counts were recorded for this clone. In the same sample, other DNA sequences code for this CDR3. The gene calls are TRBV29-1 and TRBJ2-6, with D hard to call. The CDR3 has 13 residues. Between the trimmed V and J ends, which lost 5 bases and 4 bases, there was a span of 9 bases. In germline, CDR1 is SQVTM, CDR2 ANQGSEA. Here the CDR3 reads CSVSLTGANVLTF. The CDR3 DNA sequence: TGCAGCGTTTCCTTGACAGGGGCCAACGTCCTGACTTTC.